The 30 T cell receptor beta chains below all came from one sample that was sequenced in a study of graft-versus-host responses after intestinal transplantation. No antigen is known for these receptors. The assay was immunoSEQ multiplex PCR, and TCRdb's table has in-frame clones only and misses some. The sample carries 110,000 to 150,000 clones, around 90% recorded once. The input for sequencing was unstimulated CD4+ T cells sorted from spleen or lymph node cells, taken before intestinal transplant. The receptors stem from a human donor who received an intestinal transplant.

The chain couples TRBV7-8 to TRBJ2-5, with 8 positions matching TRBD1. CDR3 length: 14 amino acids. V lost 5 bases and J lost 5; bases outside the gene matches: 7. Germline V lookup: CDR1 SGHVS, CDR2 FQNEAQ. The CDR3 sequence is CASSGQGEIETQYF. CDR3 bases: TGTGCCAGCAGCGGACAGGGCGAAATTGAGACCCAGTACTTC.

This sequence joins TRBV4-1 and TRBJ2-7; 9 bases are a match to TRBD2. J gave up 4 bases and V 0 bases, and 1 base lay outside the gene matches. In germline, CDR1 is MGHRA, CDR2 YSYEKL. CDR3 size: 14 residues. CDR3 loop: CASSQEAGGYEQYF. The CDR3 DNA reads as TGCGCCAGCAGCCAAGAAGCGGGAGGTTACGAGCAGTACTTC.

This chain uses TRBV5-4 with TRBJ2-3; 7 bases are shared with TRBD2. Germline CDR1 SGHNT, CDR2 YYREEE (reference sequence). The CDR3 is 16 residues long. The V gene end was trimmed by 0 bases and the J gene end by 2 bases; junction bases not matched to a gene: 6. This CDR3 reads CASSLVRSGITDTQYF. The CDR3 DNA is TGTGCCAGCAGCTTGGTCAGAAGCGGGATCACAGATACGCAGTATTTT.

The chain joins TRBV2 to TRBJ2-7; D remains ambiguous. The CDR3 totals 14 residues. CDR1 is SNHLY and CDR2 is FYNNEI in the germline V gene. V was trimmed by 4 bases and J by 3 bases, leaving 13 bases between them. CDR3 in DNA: TGTGCCAGCAGTGCTACGATTACCCGCTACGAGCAGTACTTC. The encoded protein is CASSATITRYEQYF.

CDR3 in amino acids: CAWSVLTEQFF. Here the CDR3 DNA reads TGTGCCTGGAGTGTACTGACCGAGCAGTTCTTC. The J gene is TRBJ2-1, the V gene TRBV30; no firm D call. V lost 0 bases to trimming and J lost 10 bases, with 7 bases between them. The germline V gene has CDR1 GTSNPN and CDR2 SVGIG (reference sequence). This CDR3 contains 11 residues.

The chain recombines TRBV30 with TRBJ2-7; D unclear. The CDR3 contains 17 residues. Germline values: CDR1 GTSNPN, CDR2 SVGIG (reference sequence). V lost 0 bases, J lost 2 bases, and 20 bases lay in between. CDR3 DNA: TGTGCCTGGAGTGTAAGTGCCCCAGGCCACGATCCCTACGAGCAGTACTTC. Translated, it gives CAWSVSAPGHDPYEQYF.

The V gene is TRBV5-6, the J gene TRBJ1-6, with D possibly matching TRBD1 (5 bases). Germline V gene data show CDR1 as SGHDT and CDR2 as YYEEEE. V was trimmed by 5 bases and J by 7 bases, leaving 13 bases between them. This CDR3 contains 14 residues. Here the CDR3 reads CASSRTGSNSPLHF. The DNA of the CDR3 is TGTGCCAGCAGTCGAACAGGCTCCAATTCACCCCTCCACTTT.

Written as DNA, the CDR3 is TGTGCCAGCACCCCTCCAGCAGCCTATGGCTACACCTTC. Translated, it gives CASTPPAAYGYTF. The genes are TRBV28 and TRBJ1-2; no clear D. V lost 7 bases and J 4 bases, leaving 13 bases between the germline ends. The CDR3 sequence is 13 residues long. The germline V gene encodes CDR1 MDHEN and CDR2 SYDVKM.

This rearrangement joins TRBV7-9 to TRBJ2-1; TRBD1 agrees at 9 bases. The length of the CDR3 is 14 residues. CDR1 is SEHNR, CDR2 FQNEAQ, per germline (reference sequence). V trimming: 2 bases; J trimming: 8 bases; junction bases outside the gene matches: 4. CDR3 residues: CASSLTQGAYEQFF. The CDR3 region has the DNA TGTGCCAGCAGCTTAACACAGGGGGCCTATGAGCAGTTCTTC.

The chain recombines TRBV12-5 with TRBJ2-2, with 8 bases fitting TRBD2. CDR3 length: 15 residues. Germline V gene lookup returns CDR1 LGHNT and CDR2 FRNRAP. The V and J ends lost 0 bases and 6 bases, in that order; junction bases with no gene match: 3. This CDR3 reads CASGLVVGRAGELFF. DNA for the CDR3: TGTGCTAGTGGTTTGGTAGTCGGGAGGGCCGGGGAGCTGTTTTTT.

CDR3 nucleotide sequence: TGTGCCAGCAGGCGTGACAGGGAGAGCACAGATACGCAGTATTTT. This encodes CASRRDRESTDTQYF. The V and J genes are TRBV5-4 and TRBJ2-3, with 7 bases that match TRBD1. Looked up from germline, CDR1 is SGHNT and CDR2 is YYREEE (reference sequence). With 5 bases clipped from V and 0 bases from J, the junction kept 6 bases outside the gene matches. The CDR3 runs 15 residues.

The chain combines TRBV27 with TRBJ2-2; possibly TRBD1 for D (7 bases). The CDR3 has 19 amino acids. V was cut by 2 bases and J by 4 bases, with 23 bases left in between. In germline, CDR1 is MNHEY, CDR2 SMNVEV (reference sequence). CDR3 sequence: CASSLRPTLQGGVTGELFF. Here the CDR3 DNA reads TGTGCCAGCAGTTTACGTCCAACCCTTCAGGGGGGTGTCACCGGGGAGCTGTTTTTT.

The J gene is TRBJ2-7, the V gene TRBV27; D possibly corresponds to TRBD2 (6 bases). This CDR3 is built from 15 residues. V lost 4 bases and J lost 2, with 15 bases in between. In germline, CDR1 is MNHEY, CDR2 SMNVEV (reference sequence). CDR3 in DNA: TGTGCCAGCAGTTCATCGGGGCGGGAACCCTACGAGCAGTACTTC. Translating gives CASSSSGREPYEQYF.

The CDR3 sequence is CASSPLASGMTSYNEQFF. The CDR3 DNA reads TGTGCCAGCTCACCACTCGCTAGCGGTATGACCTCCTACAATGAGCAGTTCTTC. V gene TRBV18 combines with J gene TRBJ2-1, with TRBD2 matching over 7 bases. The CDR3 spans 18 residues. Germline V lookup: CDR1 KGHSH, CDR2 LQKENI. V gave up 1 base and J gave up 0 bases; unmatched junction bases: 9.

The CDR3 bases are TGTGCCACCAGCAGAGGGACATCTTACTATGGCTACACCTTC. Its translation is CATSRGTSYYGYTF. The chain combines TRBV15 with TRBJ1-2; D is perhaps TRBD1 (5 bases). Germline loops: CDR1 LNHNV, CDR2 YYDKDF (reference sequence). With 1 base removed from V and 3 bases from J, the gap between germline ends came to 9 bases. The CDR3 contains 14 residues.

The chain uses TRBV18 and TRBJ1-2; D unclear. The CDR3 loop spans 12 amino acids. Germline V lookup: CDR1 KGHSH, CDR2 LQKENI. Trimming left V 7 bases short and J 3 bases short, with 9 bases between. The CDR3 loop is CASFDGDYGYTF. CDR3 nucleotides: TGTGCCAGCTTCGACGGAGACTATGGCTACACCTTC.

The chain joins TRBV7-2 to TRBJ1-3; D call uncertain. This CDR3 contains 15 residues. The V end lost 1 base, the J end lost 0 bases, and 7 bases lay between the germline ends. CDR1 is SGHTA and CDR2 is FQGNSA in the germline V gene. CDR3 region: CASSLGMSSGNTIYF. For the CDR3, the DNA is TGTGCCAGCAGCTTAGGGATGAGCTCTGGAAACACCATATATTTT.

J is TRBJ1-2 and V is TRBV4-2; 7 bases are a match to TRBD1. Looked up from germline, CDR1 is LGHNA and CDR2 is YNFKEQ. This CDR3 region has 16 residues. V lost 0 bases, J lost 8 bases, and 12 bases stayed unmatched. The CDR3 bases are TGTGCCAGCAGCCAAGACCGACAGGGACCCCCGAGGGGCTACACCTTC. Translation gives CASSQDRQGPPRGYTF.

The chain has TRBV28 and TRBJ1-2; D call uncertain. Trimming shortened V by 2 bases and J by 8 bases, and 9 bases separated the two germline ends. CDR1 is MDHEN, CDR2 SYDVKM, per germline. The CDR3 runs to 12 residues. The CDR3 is CASSLGGRGYTF. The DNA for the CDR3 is TGTGCCAGCAGTTTAGGCGGTAGAGGCTACACCTTC.

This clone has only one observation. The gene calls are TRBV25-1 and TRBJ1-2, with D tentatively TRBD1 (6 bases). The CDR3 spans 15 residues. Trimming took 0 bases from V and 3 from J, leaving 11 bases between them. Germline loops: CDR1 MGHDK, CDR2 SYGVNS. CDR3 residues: CASSEYTGAHYGYTF. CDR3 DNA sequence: TGTGCCAGCAGTGAATATACGGGGGCCCACTATGGCTACACCTTC.

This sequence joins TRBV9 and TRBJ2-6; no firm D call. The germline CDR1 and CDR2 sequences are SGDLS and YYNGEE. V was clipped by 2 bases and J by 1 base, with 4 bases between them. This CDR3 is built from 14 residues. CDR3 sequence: CASSVSSGANVLTF. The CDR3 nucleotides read TGTGCCAGCAGCGTCAGTTCTGGGGCCAACGTCCTGACTTTC.

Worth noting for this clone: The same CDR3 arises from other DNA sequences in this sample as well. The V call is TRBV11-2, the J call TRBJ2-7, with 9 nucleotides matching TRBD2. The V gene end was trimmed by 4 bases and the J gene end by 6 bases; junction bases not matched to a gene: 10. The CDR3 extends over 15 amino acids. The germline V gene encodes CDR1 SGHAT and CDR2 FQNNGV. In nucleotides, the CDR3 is TGTGCCAGCAGCTCATTTAGCGGGAGTCACGGCGAGCAGTACTTC. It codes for CASSSFSGSHGEQYF.

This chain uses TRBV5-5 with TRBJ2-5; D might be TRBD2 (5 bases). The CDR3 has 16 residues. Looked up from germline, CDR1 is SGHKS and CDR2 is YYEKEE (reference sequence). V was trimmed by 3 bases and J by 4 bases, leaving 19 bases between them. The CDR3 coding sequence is TGTGCCAGCAGCTACATGACGCCTGGGAGTACAGAGACCCAGTACTTC. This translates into CASSYMTPGSTETQYF.

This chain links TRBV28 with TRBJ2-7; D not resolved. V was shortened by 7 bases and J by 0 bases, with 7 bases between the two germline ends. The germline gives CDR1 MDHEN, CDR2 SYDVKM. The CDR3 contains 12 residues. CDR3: CASTPASYEQYF. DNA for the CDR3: TGTGCCAGCACCCCGGCCTCCTACGAGCAGTACTTC.

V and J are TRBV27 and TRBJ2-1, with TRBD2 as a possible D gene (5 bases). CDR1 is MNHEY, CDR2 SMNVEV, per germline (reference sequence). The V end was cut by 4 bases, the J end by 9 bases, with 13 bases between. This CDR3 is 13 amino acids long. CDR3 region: CASSSEPRGEQFF. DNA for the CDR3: TGTGCCAGCAGTTCCGAACCCCGGGGTGAGCAGTTCTTC.

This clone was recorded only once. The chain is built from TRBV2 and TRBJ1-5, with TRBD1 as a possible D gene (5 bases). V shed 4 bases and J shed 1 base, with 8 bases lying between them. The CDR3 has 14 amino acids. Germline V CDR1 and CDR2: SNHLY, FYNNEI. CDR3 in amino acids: CASSGQTSNQPQHF. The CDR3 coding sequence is TGTGCCAGCAGTGGACAGACGAGCAATCAGCCCCAGCATTTT.

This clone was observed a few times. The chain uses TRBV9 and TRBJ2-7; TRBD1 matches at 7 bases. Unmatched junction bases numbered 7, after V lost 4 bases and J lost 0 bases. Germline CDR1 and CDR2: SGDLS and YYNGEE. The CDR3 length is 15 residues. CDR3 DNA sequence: TGTGCCAGCAGCCGGGGACAGTTAGACTCCTACGAGCAGTACTTC. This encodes CASSRGQLDSYEQYF.

DNA for the CDR3: TGTGCCAGCAGACTTAATCCGGGCCAAAGTAACGACCCCACTAATGAAAAACTGTTTTTT. Residues: CASRLNPGQSNDPTNEKLFF. The rearrangement links TRBV27 to TRBJ1-4; D call uncertain. CDR1 and CDR2 from the germline V gene are MNHEY and SMNVEV (reference sequence). The CDR3 has 20 amino acids. The germline V and J ends were trimmed by 6 bases and 2 bases, with 28 bases remaining between them.

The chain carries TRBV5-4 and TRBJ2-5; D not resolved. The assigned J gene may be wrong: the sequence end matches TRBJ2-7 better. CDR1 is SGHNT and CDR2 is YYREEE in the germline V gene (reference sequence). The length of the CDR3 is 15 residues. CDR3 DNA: TGTGCCAGCAGCTTGTCCCCATTGAGCTCCTACGAGCAGTACTTC. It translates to CASSLSPLSSYEQYF.

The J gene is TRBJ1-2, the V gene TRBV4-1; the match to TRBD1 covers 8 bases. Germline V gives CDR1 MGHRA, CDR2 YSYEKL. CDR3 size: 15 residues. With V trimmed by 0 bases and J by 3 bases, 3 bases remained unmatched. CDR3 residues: CASSQDSGQDYGYTF. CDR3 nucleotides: TGCGCCAGCAGCCAAGACTCGGGACAGGACTATGGCTACACCTTC.